Below, one T cell receptor beta chain is given with its context. Between the trimmed V and J ends, which lost 3 bases and 4 bases, there was a span of 10 bases. The CDR3 covers 13 residues. Germline V lookup: CDR1 SGDLS, CDR2 YYNGEE. These data originate in a study of technical replicates of blood from several donors. The method was immunoSEQ multiplex PCR; TCRdb's version includes in-frame clones alone and lacks a portion of them. Counted here are around 50,000 clones, 95% to 96% occurring once; the ten biggest clones make up 0.35% to 0.45%. The sample consisted of T cells isolated from PBMCs. The genes are TRBV9 and TRBJ1-2, with D tentatively TRBD1 (5 bases). The receptor was derived from a human donor in good health. CDR3 residues: CASSETEIYGYTF. The CDR3 DNA reads as TGTGCCAGCAGCGAGACAGAGATCTATGGCTACACCTTC.